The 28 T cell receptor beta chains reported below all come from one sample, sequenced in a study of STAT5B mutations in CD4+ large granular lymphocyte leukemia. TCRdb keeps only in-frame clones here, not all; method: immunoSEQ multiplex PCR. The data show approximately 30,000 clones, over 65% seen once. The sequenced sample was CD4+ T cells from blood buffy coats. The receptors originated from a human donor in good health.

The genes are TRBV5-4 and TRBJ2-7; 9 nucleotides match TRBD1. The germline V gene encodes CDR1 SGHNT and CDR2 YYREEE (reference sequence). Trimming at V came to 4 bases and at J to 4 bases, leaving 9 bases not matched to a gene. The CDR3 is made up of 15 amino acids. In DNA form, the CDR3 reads TGTGCCAGCAGCCCCCGGGGACAGGGACCTTACGAGCAGTACTTC. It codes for CASSPRGQGPYEQYF.

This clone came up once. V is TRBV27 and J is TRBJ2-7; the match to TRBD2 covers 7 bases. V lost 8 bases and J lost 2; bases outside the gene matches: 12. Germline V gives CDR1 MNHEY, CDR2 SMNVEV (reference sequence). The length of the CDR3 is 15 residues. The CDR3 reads CASRPSGLKTYEQYF. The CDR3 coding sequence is TGTGCCAGCCGCCCTAGCGGATTAAAAACCTACGAGCAGTACTTC.

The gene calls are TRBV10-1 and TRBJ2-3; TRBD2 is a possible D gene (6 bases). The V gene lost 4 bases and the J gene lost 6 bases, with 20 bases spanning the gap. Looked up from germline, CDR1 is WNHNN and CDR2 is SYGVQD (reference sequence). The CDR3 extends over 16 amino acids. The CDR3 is CASSAFGRESPDTQYF. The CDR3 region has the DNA TGCGCCAGCAGTGCCTTCGGACGGGAGAGTCCCGATACGCAGTATTTT.

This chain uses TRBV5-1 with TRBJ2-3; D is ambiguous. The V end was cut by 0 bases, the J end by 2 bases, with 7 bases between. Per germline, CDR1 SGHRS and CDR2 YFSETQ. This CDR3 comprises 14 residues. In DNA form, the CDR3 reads TGCGCCAGCAGCTTGGTGGTGCCCACAGATACGCAGTATTTT. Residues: CASSLVVPTDTQYF.

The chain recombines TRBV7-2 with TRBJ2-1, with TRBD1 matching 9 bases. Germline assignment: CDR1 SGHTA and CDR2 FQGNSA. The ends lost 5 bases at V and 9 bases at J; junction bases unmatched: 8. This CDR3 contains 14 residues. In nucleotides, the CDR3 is TGTGCCAGCAGCCAAGGGACAGGGAGGGGTGAGCAGTTCTTC. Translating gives CASSQGTGRGEQFF.

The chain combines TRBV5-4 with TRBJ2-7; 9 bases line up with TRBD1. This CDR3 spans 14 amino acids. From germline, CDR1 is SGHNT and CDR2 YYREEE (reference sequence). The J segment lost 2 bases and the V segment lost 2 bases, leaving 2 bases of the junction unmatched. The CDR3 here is CASSLRQGAYEQYF. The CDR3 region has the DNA TGTGCCAGCAGCTTACGACAGGGGGCCTACGAGCAGTACTTC.

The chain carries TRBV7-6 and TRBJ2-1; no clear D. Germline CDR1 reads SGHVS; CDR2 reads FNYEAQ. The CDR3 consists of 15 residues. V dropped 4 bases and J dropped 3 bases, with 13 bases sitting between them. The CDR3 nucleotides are TGTGCCAGCAGCTCCGAACCAGGCCTCTACAATGAGCAGTTCTTC. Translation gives CASSSEPGLYNEQFF.

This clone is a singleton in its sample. This CDR3 reads CASSLVDKPNTEAFF. For the CDR3, the DNA is TGTGCCAGCAGCTTAGTGGACAAGCCGAACACTGAAGCTTTCTTT. The chain uses TRBV11-2 and TRBJ1-1; the D gene is possibly TRBD1 (5 bases). Between the trimmed V and J ends, which lost 1 base and 1 base, there was a span of 10 bases. Germline-derived CDR1 and CDR2 are SGHAT and FQNNGV. This CDR3 spans 15 amino acids.

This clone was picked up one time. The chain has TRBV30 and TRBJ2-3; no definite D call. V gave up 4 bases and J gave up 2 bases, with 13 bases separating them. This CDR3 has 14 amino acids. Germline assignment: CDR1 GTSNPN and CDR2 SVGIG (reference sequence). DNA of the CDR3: TGTGCCTGGACCCGAGGCCAAGACACAGATACGCAGTATTTT. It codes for CAWTRGQDTDTQYF.

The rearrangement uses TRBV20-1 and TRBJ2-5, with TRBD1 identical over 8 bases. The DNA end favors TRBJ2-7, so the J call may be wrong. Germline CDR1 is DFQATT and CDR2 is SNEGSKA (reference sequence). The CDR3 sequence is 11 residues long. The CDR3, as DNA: TGCAGTCTGGACAGGGACGACGAGCAGTACTTC. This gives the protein CSLDRDDEQYF.

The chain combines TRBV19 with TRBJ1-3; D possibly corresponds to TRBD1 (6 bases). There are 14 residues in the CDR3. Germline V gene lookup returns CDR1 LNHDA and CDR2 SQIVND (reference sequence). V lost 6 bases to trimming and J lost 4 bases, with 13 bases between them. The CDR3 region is CASSWTVKGNTIYF. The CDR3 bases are TGTGCCAGTAGCTGGACAGTAAAAGGAAACACCATATATTTT.

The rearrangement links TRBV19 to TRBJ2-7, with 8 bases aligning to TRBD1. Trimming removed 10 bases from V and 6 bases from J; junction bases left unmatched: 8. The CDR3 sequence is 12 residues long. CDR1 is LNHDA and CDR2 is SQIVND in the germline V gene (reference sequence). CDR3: CANRTGNGEQYF. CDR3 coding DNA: TGTGCCAACCGGACAGGGAACGGCGAGCAGTACTTC.

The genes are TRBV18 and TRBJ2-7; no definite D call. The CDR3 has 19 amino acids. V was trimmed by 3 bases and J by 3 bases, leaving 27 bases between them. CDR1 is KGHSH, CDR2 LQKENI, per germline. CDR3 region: CASSPAWGGRPHLNYEQYF. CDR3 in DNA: TGTGCCAGCTCACCTGCGTGGGGTGGGCGACCACATCTAAACTACGAGCAGTACTTC.

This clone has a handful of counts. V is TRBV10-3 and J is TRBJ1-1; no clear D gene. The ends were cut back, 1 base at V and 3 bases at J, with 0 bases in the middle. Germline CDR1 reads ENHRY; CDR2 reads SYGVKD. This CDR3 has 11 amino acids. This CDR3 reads CAISEYTEAFF. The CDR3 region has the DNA TGTGCCATCAGTGAGTACACTGAAGCTTTCTTT.

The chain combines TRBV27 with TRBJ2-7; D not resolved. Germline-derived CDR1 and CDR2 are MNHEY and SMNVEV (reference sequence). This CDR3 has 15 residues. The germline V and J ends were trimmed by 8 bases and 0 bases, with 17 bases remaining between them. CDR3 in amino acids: CASSLTGPSSYEQYF. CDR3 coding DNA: TGTGCCAGCTCACTAACCGGACCTAGCTCCTACGAGCAGTACTTC.

As DNA, the CDR3 is TGCGCCAGCAGCTTAGGTGGGCGCAGCCCCCAAGAGACCCAGTACTTC. This gives the protein CASSLGGRSPQETQYF. The rearrangement joins TRBV5-1 to TRBJ2-5; no definite D call. The germline V and J ends were trimmed by 2 bases and 1 base, with 15 bases remaining between them. This CDR3 contains 16 residues. Germline V gives CDR1 SGHRS, CDR2 YFSETQ.

The DNA for the CDR3 is TGTGCCAGCAGTGACTCGAGTCGATCCACCAGCGGCGGCTACACCTTC. Translation gives CASSDSSRSTSGGYTF. This rearrangement joins TRBV6-4 to TRBJ1-2; D gene ambiguous. Trimming took off 0 bases at V and 8 bases at J, with 19 bases between the two ends. The germline CDR1 and CDR2 sequences are MRHNA and SNTAGT. This CDR3 is built from 16 residues.

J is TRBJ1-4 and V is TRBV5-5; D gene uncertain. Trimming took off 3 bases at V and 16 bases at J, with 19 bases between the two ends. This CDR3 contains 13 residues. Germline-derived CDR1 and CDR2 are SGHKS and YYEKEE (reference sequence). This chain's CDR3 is CASSWAGEERRFF. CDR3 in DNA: TGTGCCAGCAGCTGGGCGGGCGAGGAGAGAAGGTTTTTT.

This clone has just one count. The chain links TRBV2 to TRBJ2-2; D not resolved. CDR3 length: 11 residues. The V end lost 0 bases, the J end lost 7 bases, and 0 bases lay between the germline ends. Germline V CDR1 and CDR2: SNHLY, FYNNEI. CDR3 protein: CASSEAGELFF. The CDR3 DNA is TGTGCCAGCAGTGAAGCCGGGGAGCTGTTTTTT.

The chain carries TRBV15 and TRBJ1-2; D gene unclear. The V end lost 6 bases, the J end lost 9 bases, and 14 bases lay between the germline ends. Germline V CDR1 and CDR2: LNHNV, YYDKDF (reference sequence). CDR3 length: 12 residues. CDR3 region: CATSGGEPSYTF. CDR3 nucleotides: TGTGCCACCAGTGGCGGGGAACCCAGCTACACCTTC. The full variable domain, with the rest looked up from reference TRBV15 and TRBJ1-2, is DAMVIQNPRYQVTQFGKPVTLSCSQTLNHNVMYWYQQKSSQAPKLLFHYYDKDFNNEADTPDNFQSRRPNTSFCFLDIRSPGLGDTAMYLCATSGGEPSYTFGSGTRLTVV.

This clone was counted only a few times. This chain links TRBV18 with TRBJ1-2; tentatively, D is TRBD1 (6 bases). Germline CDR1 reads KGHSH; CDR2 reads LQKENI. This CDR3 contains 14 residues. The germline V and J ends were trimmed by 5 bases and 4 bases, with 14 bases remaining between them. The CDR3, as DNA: TGTGCCAGCTCATATAACTTGGACAGCTATGGCTACACCTTC. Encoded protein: CASSYNLDSYGYTF.

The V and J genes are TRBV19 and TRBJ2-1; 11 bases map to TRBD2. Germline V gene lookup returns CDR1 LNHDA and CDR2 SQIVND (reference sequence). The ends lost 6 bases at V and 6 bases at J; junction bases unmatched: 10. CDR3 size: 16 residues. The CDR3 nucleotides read TGTGCCAGTAGACCTACTAGCGGGAGTATTCGCAATGAGCAGTTCTTC. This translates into CASRPTSGSIRNEQFF.

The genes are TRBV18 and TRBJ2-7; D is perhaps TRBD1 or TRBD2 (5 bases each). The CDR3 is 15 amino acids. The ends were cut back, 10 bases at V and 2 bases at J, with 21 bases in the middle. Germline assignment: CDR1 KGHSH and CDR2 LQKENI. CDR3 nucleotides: TGTGCCACCTCCCAGCGCGATGGGACCGCCTACGAGCAGTACTTC. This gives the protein CATSQRDGTAYEQYF.

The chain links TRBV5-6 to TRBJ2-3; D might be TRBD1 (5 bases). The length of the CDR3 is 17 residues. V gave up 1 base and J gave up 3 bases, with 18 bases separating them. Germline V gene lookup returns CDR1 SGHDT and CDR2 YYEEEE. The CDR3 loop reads CASSLRSQAPGTDTQYF. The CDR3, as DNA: TGTGCCAGCAGCTTGCGATCACAGGCCCCCGGGACAGATACGCAGTATTTT. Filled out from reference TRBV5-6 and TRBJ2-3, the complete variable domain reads DAGVTQSPTHLIKTRGQQVTLRCSPKSGHDTVSWYQQALGQGPQFIFQYYEEEERQRGNFPDRFSGHQFPNYSSELNVNALLLGDSALYLCASSLRSQAPGTDTQYFGPGTRLTVL.

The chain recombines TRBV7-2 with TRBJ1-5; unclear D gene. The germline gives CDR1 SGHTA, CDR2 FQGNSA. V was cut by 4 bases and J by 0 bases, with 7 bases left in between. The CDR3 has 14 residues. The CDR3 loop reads CASSWPDSNQPQHF. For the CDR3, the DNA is TGTGCCAGCAGCTGGCCCGATAGCAATCAGCCCCAGCATTTT.

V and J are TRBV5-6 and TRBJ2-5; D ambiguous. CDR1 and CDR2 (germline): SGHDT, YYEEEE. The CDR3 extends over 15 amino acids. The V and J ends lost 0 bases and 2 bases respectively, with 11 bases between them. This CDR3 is CASSLGSLRQETQYF. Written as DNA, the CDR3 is TGTGCCAGCAGCTTGGGGTCCCTTAGGCAAGAGACCCAGTACTTC. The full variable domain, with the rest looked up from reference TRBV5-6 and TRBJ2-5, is DAGVTQSPTHLIKTRGQQVTLRCSPKSGHDTVSWYQQALGQGPQFIFQYYEEEERQRGNFPDRFSGHQFPNYSSELNVNALLLGDSALYLCASSLGSLRQETQYFGPGTRLLVL.

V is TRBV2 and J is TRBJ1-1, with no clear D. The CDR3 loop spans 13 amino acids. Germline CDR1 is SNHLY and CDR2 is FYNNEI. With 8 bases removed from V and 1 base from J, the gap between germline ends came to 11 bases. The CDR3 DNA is TGTGCCAGCGCTGCGGTAGCGAACACTGAAGCTTTCTTT. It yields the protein CASAAVANTEAFF.

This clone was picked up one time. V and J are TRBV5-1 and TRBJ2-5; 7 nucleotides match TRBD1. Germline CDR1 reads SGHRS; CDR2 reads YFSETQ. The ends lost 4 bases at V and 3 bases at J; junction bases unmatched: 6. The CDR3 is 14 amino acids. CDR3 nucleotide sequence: TGCGCCAGCAGCCCCGGGACAGAAAAAGAGACCCAGTACTTC. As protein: CASSPGTEKETQYF.